One and the same sample provided the 2 T cell receptor beta chains below, sequenced in a study of blood T cell repertoires in COVID-19. Sequencing was performed with immunoSEQ multiplex PCR; in TCRdb, only in-frame clones are kept and a portion is missing. This sample has 56,000 or so clones, with around 90% found just once. Sequencing used peripheral blood. The receptors come from a middle-aged man with active COVID-19.

A single count supports this clone. The chain combines TRBV6-2 or TRBV6-3 with TRBJ2-1; D might be TRBD1 (6 bases). Trimming took 5 bases from V and 2 from J, leaving 13 bases between them. Germline loops: CDR1 MNHEY, CDR2 SVGEGT. This CDR3 is built from 15 residues. Here the CDR3 reads CASSPQQGAYNEQFF. CDR3 in DNA: TGTGCCAGCAGTCCCCAACAGGGTGCCTACAATGAGCAGTTCTTC.

This chain links TRBV4-1 with TRBJ2-7; tentatively, D is TRBD2 (5 bases). The germline V and J ends were trimmed by 0 bases and 3 bases, with 15 bases remaining between them. Germline V gene sequence: CDR1 MGHRA, CDR2 YSYEKL. CDR3 length: 16 residues. CDR3: CASSQDLEEVFYEQYF. Here the CDR3 DNA reads TGCGCCAGCAGCCAAGATCTTGAGGAGGTCTTCTACGAGCAGTACTTC.